Shown below are 26 T cell receptor beta chains from a single sample sequenced in a study of tumor-infiltrating lymphocytes in glioblastoma multiforme. TCR beta libraries were built from RNA through three nested multiplex PCR rounds using modified ARM-PCR. TCRdb fed the multiplex PCR reads into MiXCR, producing one record per CDR3 protein. The sample records more than 9,000 distinct CDR3 sequences, about 67% being singletons. Source material: brain tumor tissue. Receptor source: a male donor with glioblastoma.

The rearrangement joins TRBV11-2 to TRBJ1-6, with D possibly matching TRBD1 (6 bases). The CDR3 loop spans 14 amino acids. V was trimmed by 5 bases and J by 6 bases, leaving 11 bases between them. From germline, CDR1 is SGHAT and CDR2 FQNNGV. The CDR3 reads CASSLGQFNSPLHF. CDR3 nucleotide sequence: TGTGCCAGCAGCCTTGGACAGTTTAATTCACCCCTCCACTTT.

This clonotype showed up many times. A much larger clone lies a single base off, so this may be a read error. The genes are TRBV6-5 and TRBJ1-1; no clear D gene. From germline, CDR1 is MNHEY and CDR2 SVGAGI. V lost 4 bases to trimming and J lost 0 bases, with 6 bases between them. This CDR3 contains 13 residues. CDR3 region: CASSWTVNTEAFF. The DNA of the CDR3 is TGTGCCAGCAGTTGGACGGTGAACACTGAAGCTTTCTTT.

The chain links TRBV29-1 to TRBJ2-1; possibly TRBD1 or TRBD2 for D (8 bases each). This CDR3 has 13 amino acids. Germline V gene lookup returns CDR1 SQVTM and CDR2 ANQGSEA. CDR3 residues: CGARGGQELRQFF. DNA for the CDR3: TGCGGCGCCCGGGGGGGACAGGAGTTACGTCAGTTCTTC.

This clonotype was recorded many times. The gene calls are TRBV5-1 and TRBJ1-2, with 9 bases fitting TRBD1. The V and J ends lost 7 bases and 13 bases, in that order; junction bases with no gene match: 20. Germline values: CDR1 SGHRS, CDR2 YFSETQ. The CDR3 is made up of 15 amino acids. CDR3 DNA sequence: TGCGCCAGCGCTGTGAGGGACAGGGACCATCCGGGGGCCACCTTC. This encodes CASAVRDRDHPGATF.

This clonotype was detected once. Likely a read error: the CDR3 ends without its conserved phenylalanine or tryptophan. The chain uses TRBV11-2 and TRBJ2-3, with D unresolved. CDR1 is SGHAT and CDR2 is FQNNGV in the germline V gene. The CDR3 sequence is 14 residues long. The CDR3 sequence is CASSPDGSIDAQYL. The CDR3 DNA sequence: TGTGCCAGCAGCCCAGATGGTAGCATAGATGCGCAGTATCTT.

The V and J genes are TRBV4-1 and TRBJ2-7; either TRBD1 or TRBD2 may fit D (5 bases each). Germline CDR1 is MGHRA and CDR2 is YSYEKL. V dropped 4 bases and J dropped 4 bases, with 20 bases sitting between them. The CDR3 contains 16 residues. The CDR3 nucleotides read TGCGCCAGCAGCCGATTGCCGGGTCAGGGAGTATACGAGCAGTACTTC. Translating it yields CASSRLPGQGVYEQYF.

The chain uses TRBV10-3 and TRBJ2-2; 10 nucleotides match TRBD2. CDR3 size: 14 residues. Trimming at V came to 9 bases and at J to 9 bases, leaving 10 bases not matched to a gene. Germline values: CDR1 ENHRY, CDR2 SYGVKD. The CDR3 loop is CAITSGMMSRELFF. The CDR3 nucleotides read TGTGCCATAACTAGCGGGATGATGTCCAGGGAGCTGTTTTTT.

In the case of this clonotype: A read error may account for a junction end that differs from germline. This chain uses TRBV20-1 with TRBJ2-1; D perhaps matches TRBD2 (6 bases). The CDR3 spans 14 residues. Germline CDR1 reads DFQATT; CDR2 reads SNEGSKA (reference sequence). The CDR3 loop is CSAREGTLYNKQFF. For the CDR3, the DNA is TGCAGTGCTAGAGAGGGGACTCTCTACAATAAGCAGTTCTTT.

Turning to this clonotype: A read error may account for a junction end that differs from germline. This chain uses TRBV29-1 with TRBJ2-3; D may correspond to TRBD1 or TRBD2 (5 bases each). Germline values: CDR1 SQVTM, CDR2 ANQGSEA. CDR3 length: 13 amino acids. In DNA, the CDR3 is TGCAGCTTTGAAACCGGGGCTGGAGATATGCAGTATTTT. Translated, it gives CSFETGAGDMQYF.

The chain employs TRBV29-1 and TRBJ2-7, with D hard to call. The V end was cut by 6 bases, the J end by 3 bases, with 21 bases between. The CDR3 is 15 amino acids. The germline V gene has CDR1 SQVTM and CDR2 ANQGSEA. CDR3 residues: CSVLGGVLAYYEQYF. In DNA form, the CDR3 reads TGCAGCGTACTGGGTGGGGTATTGGCCTACTACGAGCAGTACTTC.

This clonotype was seen just once. An end of the junction does not agree with germline; a read error may underlie this. This rearrangement joins TRBV13 to TRBJ1-5, with TRBD1 identical over 7 bases. The CDR3 is 16 residues long. CDR1 and CDR2 from the germline V gene are PRHDT and FYEKMQ (reference sequence). The CDR3 spells CASSVGARGRGQPRHF. CDR3 in DNA: TGTGCCAGCAGCGTAGGCGCCAGGGGCCGGGGACAGCCCCGGCATTTT.

The chain couples TRBV6-1 to TRBJ2-6, with TRBD1 matching over 9 bases. The V segment lost 4 bases and the J segment 0 bases; nucleotides outside the gene matches: 19. Germline V gene lookup returns CDR1 MNHNS and CDR2 SASEGT. The CDR3 sequence is 22 residues long. The CDR3 DNA sequence: TGTGCCAGCAGTGTCTCCATAAGTACCGGGACAGGGAGTTACTCTGGGGCCAACGTCCTGACTTTC. Amino acids: CASSVSISTGTGSYSGANVLTF.

On this clonotype itself: A junction end diverges from the germline sequence, so it may reflect a read error. The chain couples TRBV10-3 to TRBJ1-3; 7 nucleotides agree with TRBD1. The germline V gene has CDR1 ENHRY and CDR2 SYGVKD. The CDR3 has 16 residues. The CDR3, as DNA: TGTGCCATTGGACGGGAGGGACAGATGTCCGGAAACTCCATATATTTT. Protein sequence: CAIGREGQMSGNSIYF.

About this clonotype: Relative to the germline gene, one junction end is altered; a read error may explain this. The rearrangement links TRBV12-3 or TRBV12-4 to TRBJ2-1, with TRBD2 identical over 9 bases. There are 16 residues in the CDR3. CDR3 sequence: CARSLAGAGGPNEQFF. The CDR3 DNA sequence: TGTGCCAGGAGTTTAGCGGGGGCGGGAGGACCCAATGAGCAGTTCTTC.

The sample holds many counts of this clonotype. The chain couples TRBV5-1 to TRBJ2-7; 9 nucleotides match TRBD1. This CDR3 is built from 14 residues. CDR1 and CDR2 from the germline V gene are SGHRS and YFSETQ. J was trimmed by 2 bases and V by 4 bases; bases with no gene match: 4. Here the CDR3 reads CASSAGQGPYEQYF. The CDR3 coding sequence is TGCGCCAGCAGCGCGGGACAGGGTCCCTACGAGCAGTACTTC.

Regarding this clonotype: This likely comes from a read error, as the CDR3 has no conserved phenylalanine or tryptophan at its end. This rearrangement joins TRBV6-1 to TRBJ2-5, with 11 bases aligning to TRBD2. Trimming at V came to 6 bases and at J to 9 bases, leaving 12 bases not matched to a gene. Germline CDR1 reads MNHNS; CDR2 reads SASEGT. This CDR3 has 15 residues. CDR3 protein: CASSPITGLAASQYL. DNA of the CDR3: TGTGCCAGCAGCCCTATAACGGGACTAGCGGCGTCCCAGTACCTC.

This clonotype has a handful of counts. A much larger clone differs by one base, so this may be a read error. The CDR3 does not end in the conserved phenylalanine or tryptophan, so this is likely a read error. The chain carries TRBV28 and TRBJ1-6; D is unclear. The germline V gene has CDR1 MDHEN and CDR2 SYDVKM. The CDR3 contains 15 residues. Trimming removed 4 bases at V and 3 bases at J, with 10 bases between. The CDR3 DNA is TGTGCCAGCAGTTCCCCGGTGGTCTATAATTCACCCCTCCACCTT. Translation: CASSSPVVYNSPLHL.

By frequency in the sample, this clonotype is medium-sized (0.01 to 0.1%). This rearrangement joins TRBV10-1 to TRBJ2-1, with TRBD2 identical over 9 bases. This CDR3 has 14 residues. The V gene's germline CDR1 is WNHNN and CDR2 SYGVQD (reference sequence). V was clipped by 5 bases and J by 8 bases; unmatched bases: 7. CDR3 nucleotides: TGCGCCAGCAGTTCTAGCGGGACGTGGGATGAGCAGTTCTTC. Amino acid sequence: CASSSSGTWDEQFF.

The rearrangement joins TRBV20-1 to TRBJ2-7, with D uncertain. Germline lookup yields CDR1 DFQATT and CDR2 SNEGSKA (reference sequence). The length of the CDR3 is 14 residues. The V and J ends lost 4 bases and 0 bases respectively, with 13 bases between them. The CDR3 protein is CSANLPGFSYEQYF. The CDR3 DNA reads as TGCAGTGCTAATCTACCGGGCTTCTCCTACGAGCAGTACTTC.

Comments on this clonotype: One junction end does not reproduce the germline sequence, and a read error may be involved. The J gene is TRBJ2-1, the V gene TRBV12-3 or TRBV12-4, with 11 bases that match TRBD2. The CDR3 has 16 amino acids. The CDR3 DNA reads TGTGCCAGCAGTTTGGAGTTTGGACTAGCGGGTAATGAGAAGTTCTTC. It is translated as CASSLEFGLAGNEKFF.

This clonotype was detected once. This chain's CDR3 is CASSYSGSGNEGGRETQYF. The CDR3 DNA is TGTGCCAGCAGTTACTCGGGTAGCGGGAATGAGGGAGGAAGAGAGACCCAGTACTTC. The V call is TRBV6-6, the J call TRBJ2-5, with TRBD2 matching over 8 bases. Trimming at V came to 0 bases and at J to 4 bases, leaving 16 bases not matched to a gene. Per the germline V gene, CDR1 is MNHNY and CDR2 is SVGAGI (reference sequence). The CDR3 contains 19 residues.

This clonotype was counted a few times. This sequence joins TRBV2 and TRBJ1-5; D unclear. Trimming pared 7 bases from V and 6 bases from J, leaving 13 bases between. From germline, CDR1 is SNHLY and CDR2 FYNNEI. This CDR3 has 13 amino acids. The CDR3 bases are TGTGCCAGCACAACGGCCTATAGTCAGCCCCAGCATTTT. Its protein is CASTTAYSQPQHF.

As for this clonotype: Lacking the conserved final phenylalanine or tryptophan, this CDR3 likely reflects a read error. This chain connects TRBV20-1 to TRBJ2-7; D is unclear. The CDR3 totals 14 residues. Germline V gene lookup returns CDR1 DFQATT and CDR2 SNEGSKA (reference sequence). CDR3 nucleotide sequence: TGCGGTGTTACTCCGGGTAGTATCTCCTACGAGCAGTACTTG. Amino acid sequence: CGVTPGSISYEQYL.

The chain employs TRBV20-1 and TRBJ2-3; D gene ambiguous. The V and J ends lost 2 bases and 3 bases respectively, with 3 bases between them. Per the germline V gene, CDR1 is DFQATT and CDR2 is SNEGSKA (reference sequence). This CDR3 has 11 amino acids. CDR3 in DNA: TGCAGTGCTAGACGGACAGATACGCAGTATTTT. This encodes CSARRTDTQYF.

This clonotype was counted once. The chain's CDR3 is CASSLGVRDSYNEQFF. As DNA, the CDR3 is TGTGCCAGCAGCTTAGGAGTCAGAGACTCCTACAATGAGCAGTTCTTC. V is TRBV11-3 and J is TRBJ2-1; D is unresolved. Between the trimmed V and J ends, which lost 1 base and 0 bases, there was a span of 10 bases. The germline gives CDR1 SGHNT, CDR2 YENEEA. The CDR3 has 16 amino acids.

In its sample, this clonotype was seen once. The gene calls are TRBV20-1 and TRBJ2-3, with TRBD1 identical over 9 bases. The V and J ends lost 0 bases and 2 bases, in that order; junction bases with no gene match: 6. Per the germline V gene, CDR1 is DFQATT and CDR2 is SNEGSKA (reference sequence). This CDR3 contains 16 residues. The CDR3 reads CSAREPTGGVTDTQYF. Here the CDR3 DNA reads TGCAGTGCTAGAGAACCGACAGGGGGAGTCACAGATACGCAGTATTTT.